These 20 T cell receptor beta chains share one sample of origin, sequenced in a study of cytomegalovirus exposure and HLA in healthy donors. Some clones are missing from TCRdb's copy, which holds only in-frame ones; the method was immunoSEQ multiplex PCR. The sample has fewer than 400,000 clones; over 75% are singletons. Sequencing was done on a sample of PBMCs. All receptors come from a man younger than 40 in good health and CMV-seronegative.

V and J are TRBV9 and TRBJ1-2; weak D call: TRBD1 (6 bases). The length of the CDR3 is 13 residues. The germline V gene has CDR1 SGDLS and CDR2 YYNGEE. The V gene lost 3 bases and the J gene lost 8 bases, with 14 bases spanning the gap. The DNA of the CDR3 is TGTGCCAGCAGCGAATGGGGGGGCGAAGGCTACACCTTC. As protein: CASSEWGGEGYTF.

This chain uses TRBV5-1 with TRBJ2-3; perhaps TRBD2 as D (5 bases). This CDR3 comprises 17 residues. Germline V gene data show CDR1 as SGHRS and CDR2 as YFSETQ. Trimming took 0 bases from V and 4 from J, leaving 18 bases between them. CDR3 residues: CASSLDPFEGRADTQYF. The CDR3 nucleotides read TGCGCCAGCAGCTTGGATCCCTTTGAAGGGCGGGCAGATACGCAGTATTTT.

CDR3 coding DNA: TGTGCCAGCACCAGATATAGCAATCAGCCCCAGCATTTT. Protein sequence: CASTRYSNQPQHF. This chain connects TRBV28 to TRBJ1-5, with no clear D. The length of the CDR3 is 13 residues. The V gene lost 7 bases and the J gene lost 0 bases, with 7 bases spanning the gap. The V gene's germline CDR1 is MDHEN and CDR2 SYDVKM.

This chain links TRBV5-6 with TRBJ1-5; 7 bases are a match to TRBD1. The trim removed 4 bases at V and 4 bases at J, leaving 5 bases unmatched. Germline V CDR1 and CDR2: SGHDT, YYEEEE. The CDR3 spans 14 residues. Here the CDR3 reads CASSPYRGNQPQHF. The DNA for the CDR3 is TGTGCCAGCAGCCCTTACAGGGGAAATCAGCCCCAGCATTTT.

J is TRBJ1-1 and V is TRBV5-1; D remains ambiguous. Germline V gene sequence: CDR1 SGHRS, CDR2 YFSETQ. With 1 base removed from V and 2 bases from J, the gap between germline ends came to 9 bases. CDR3 length: 14 residues. The CDR3 loop reads CASSLLQFNTEAFF. DNA for the CDR3: TGCGCCAGCAGCTTGTTACAGTTTAACACTGAAGCTTTCTTT.

The chain uses TRBV5-1 and TRBJ1-1; the D gene is possibly TRBD1 (5 bases). The germline V gene has CDR1 SGHRS and CDR2 YFSETQ. The length of the CDR3 is 15 residues. Trimming took 4 bases from V and 0 from J, leaving 13 bases between them. The CDR3 region is CASSPRAGMNTEAFF. As DNA, the CDR3 is TGCGCCAGCAGCCCCCGGGCAGGGATGAACACTGAAGCTTTCTTT.

This chain connects TRBV7-7 to TRBJ2-5; D unclear. Trimming removed 5 bases from V and 2 bases from J, with 3 bases in between. Germline CDR1 and CDR2: SSHAT and FNYEAQ (reference sequence). The CDR3 is made up of 11 amino acids. In DNA, the CDR3 is TGTGCCAGCAGCCAACAAGAGACCCAGTACTTC. Encoded protein: CASSQQETQYF.

V and J are TRBV11-2 and TRBJ1-5, with D tentatively TRBD1 (5 bases). CDR3 length equals 13 residues. V dropped 3 bases and J dropped 4 bases, with 7 bases sitting between them. CDR1 is SGHAT and CDR2 is FQNNGV in the germline V gene. In DNA, the CDR3 is TGTGCCAGCAGCTTCCAGGGAAATCAGCCCCAGCATTTT. Protein product: CASSFQGNQPQHF.

The genes are TRBV7-9 and TRBJ1-3; possible D gene TRBD1, 5 bases. The CDR3 loop spans 15 amino acids. V lost 1 base, J lost 0 bases, and 7 bases lay in between. Germline loops: CDR1 SEHNR, CDR2 FQNEAQ (reference sequence). This chain's CDR3 is CASSLGTSSGNTIYF. DNA of the CDR3: TGTGCCAGCAGCTTAGGGACATCCTCTGGAAACACCATATATTTT. Using reference TRBV7-9 and TRBJ1-3 for the parts outside the CDR3, the full variable domain is DTGVSQNPRHKITKRGQNVTFRCDPISEHNRLYWYRQTLGQGPEFLTYFQNEAQLEKSRLLSDRFSAERPKGSFSTLEIQRTEQGDSAMYLCASSLGTSSGNTIYFGEGSWLTVV.

The chain has TRBV7-2 and TRBJ1-5; a weak D match, TRBD1 (5 bases). This CDR3 is built from 16 residues. Germline V lookup: CDR1 SGHTA, CDR2 FQGNSA. With 6 bases removed from V and 0 bases from J, the gap between germline ends came to 15 bases. In DNA form, the CDR3 reads TGTGCCAGCAGACCTGGGGGGGGATATAGCAATCAGCCCCAGCATTTT. Protein: CASRPGGGYSNQPQHF.

The CDR3 region has the DNA TGTGCCAGTAGTCCGCGGGACAGGGGACGAACTGAAGCTTTCTTT. Its translation: CASSPRDRGRTEAFF. The chain recombines TRBV19 with TRBJ1-1; TRBD1 agrees at 10 bases. V was clipped by 5 bases and J by 5 bases; unmatched bases: 8. CDR3 size: 15 residues. In germline, CDR1 is LNHDA, CDR2 SQIVND (reference sequence).

The V and J genes are TRBV4-3 and TRBJ2-2; 12 positions match TRBD2. Germline V gene sequence: CDR1 LGHNA, CDR2 YSLEER. The trim removed 0 bases at V and 7 bases at J, leaving 6 bases unmatched. CDR3 length: 17 amino acids. The CDR3 here is CASSQDLAGGHIGELFF. For the CDR3, the DNA is TGCGCCAGCAGCCAAGACCTAGCGGGGGGGCATATCGGGGAGCTGTTTTTT.

This chain's CDR3 is CASRNNGQGRTPLHF. In DNA, the CDR3 is TGTGCCAGCAGAAATAATGGACAGGGGAGGACACCCCTCCACTTT. J is TRBJ1-6 and V is TRBV6-6, with TRBD1 matching over 9 bases. The CDR3 totals 15 residues. V gave up 6 bases and J gave up 11 bases; unmatched junction bases: 11. Germline-derived CDR1 and CDR2 are MNHNY and SVGAGI (reference sequence).

This sequence joins TRBV29-1 and TRBJ2-5; the D gene is possibly TRBD1 (6 bases). CDR1 is SQVTM, CDR2 ANQGSEA, per germline. Trimming took 1 base from V and 3 from J, leaving 9 bases between them. The CDR3 contains 13 residues. The CDR3, as DNA: TGCAGCGTTGAAGTTCCAGGGGAAGAGACCCAGTACTTC. This gives the protein CSVEVPGEETQYF.

The rearrangement links TRBV4-1 to TRBJ2-3; TRBD2 matches 7 bases. V was pared by 4 bases and J by 2 bases, with 6 bases of the junction left unmatched. The length of the CDR3 is 15 residues. Germline V gives CDR1 MGHRA, CDR2 YSYEKL. This chain's CDR3 is CASSLPSGNTDTQYF. The CDR3 DNA follows: TGCGCCAGCAGCCTCCCTAGCGGTAACACAGATACGCAGTATTTT.

Concerning this clone itself: This same CDR3 is encoded by further DNA sequences in the sample. V gene TRBV5-1 combines with J gene TRBJ1-6; weak D call: TRBD1 (5 bases). V gave up 0 bases and J gave up 10 bases, with 8 bases separating them. The germline V gene encodes CDR1 SGHRS and CDR2 YFSETQ. The CDR3 length is 13 residues. The CDR3 protein is CASSLAGRSPLHF. The CDR3 region has the DNA TGCGCCAGCAGCTTGGCAGGGAGGTCACCCCTCCACTTT.

The V and J genes are TRBV5-6 and TRBJ1-2; no firm D call. The germline V gene has CDR1 SGHDT and CDR2 YYEEEE. Trimming left V 4 bases short and J 4 bases short, with 14 bases between. This CDR3 has 14 amino acids. CDR3: CASSRDGQSYGYTF. The CDR3 DNA reads TGTGCCAGCAGCCGCGATGGGCAGAGCTATGGCTACACCTTC.

The gene calls are TRBV5-1 and TRBJ2-3; a weak D match, TRBD2 (5 bases). The CDR3 spans 13 residues. Germline V gene lookup returns CDR1 SGHRS and CDR2 YFSETQ. The V gene lost 2 bases and the J gene lost 4 bases, with 8 bases spanning the gap. As DNA, the CDR3 is TGCGCCAGCAGCTTTGGACTCCCAGATACGCAGTATTTT. As protein: CASSFGLPDTQYF.

The count of this clone is one. This chain links TRBV7-9 with TRBJ2-5; 12 bases match TRBD2. This CDR3 has 16 amino acids. Trimming cost V 5 bases and J 4 bases; bases outside gene matches: 8. Germline assignment: CDR1 SEHNR and CDR2 FQNEAQ (reference sequence). CDR3 nucleotide sequence: TGTGCCAGCAGCGGACTGACTAGCGGGGGAGTAGAGACCCAGTACTTC. It translates to CASSGLTSGGVETQYF.

This clone was found once. The chain recombines TRBV7-6 with TRBJ2-7, with unresolved D. V lost 4 bases and J 4 bases, leaving 11 bases between the germline ends. The CDR3 is made up of 13 amino acids. Germline lookup yields CDR1 SGHVS and CDR2 FNYEAQ. The CDR3 bases are TGTGCCAGCAGCTCCGGCGGAAGATACGAGCAGTACTTC. This codes for CASSSGGRYEQYF.